This TCR beta chain was profiled in a study of T cell responses to AZD1222 COVID-19 vaccine. Study-wide points: Of spike-specific TCRs, nearly half reportedly target regions left unmutated in variants. Possibly, clonal diversity was underestimated; donors were largely white British and included more females. Repertoire samples came only from after the peak T cell response.

In regard to this clone: Its cognate antigen is unknown.

Only in-frame clones appear in the TCRdb table, and some are missing; sequencing was by immunoSEQ multiplex PCR. Here the sample spans around 100,000 clones, 70% to 90% being singletons. The clonotype comes from an adult in good health. This specimen was peripheral blood, taken on day 0 of MenACWY control vaccination.

In DNA, the CDR3 is TGTGCCAGCAGCTCAGGGGCCTACACCGGGGAGCTGTTTTTT. Translating it yields CASSSGAYTGELFF. This chain uses TRBV5-4 with TRBJ2-2; D is perhaps TRBD1 (6 bases). The CDR3 contains 14 residues. Germline V CDR1 and CDR2: SGHNT, YYREEE (reference sequence). Trimming stripped 3 bases from V and 3 bases from J, with 9 bases between.